The 8 T cell receptor beta chains below all came from one sample that was sequenced in a study of blood T cell repertoires in COVID-19. The method was immunoSEQ multiplex PCR; TCRdb's version includes in-frame clones alone and lacks a portion of them. The data show fewer than 250,000 clones, 85% to 90% seen once. Sequencing was carried out using peripheral blood. The receptors derive from a woman aged 45-65 years with acute or convalescent COVID-19.

The gene calls are TRBV19 and TRBJ2-7; a possible D gene is TRBD2 (7 bases). Germline CDR1 LNHDA, CDR2 SQIVND (reference sequence). V lost 4 bases and J 3 bases, leaving 22 bases between the germline ends. The CDR3 has 17 amino acids. CDR3 DNA: TGTGCCAGTAGTAAGGCCCGTGGAAGGGGGGGAAGCTACGAGCAGTACTTC. It is translated as CASSKARGRGGSYEQYF.

This clone was detected a few times. The chain links TRBV5-1 to TRBJ1-5, with TRBD1 matching 7 bases. The CDR3 runs to 15 residues. V was pared by 0 bases and J by 4 bases, with 4 bases of the junction left unmatched. CDR1 and CDR2 (germline): SGHRS, YFSETQ. The DNA for the CDR3 is TGCGCCAGCAGCTTGGGGGACAGTACGAATCAGCCCCAGCATTTT. Amino acid sequence: CASSLGDSTNQPQHF.

The chain recombines TRBV10-3 with TRBJ2-2; 11 bases match TRBD2. V lost 6 bases to trimming and J lost 3 bases; unmatched junction nucleotides: 3. Germline loops: CDR1 ENHRY, CDR2 SYGVKD. The CDR3 is 15 amino acids. CDR3 DNA sequence: TGTGCCATCAGGACTAGCGGGACAGACACCGGGGAGCTGTTTTTT. Translating gives CAIRTSGTDTGELFF.

This clone was detected ten times or more. The gene calls are TRBV18 and TRBJ2-5; 14 bases align to TRBD2. Losses at the gene ends were 4 bases for V and 2 bases for J; bases not matched to a gene: 6. This CDR3 is 17 amino acids long. The germline gives CDR1 KGHSH, CDR2 LQKENI. CDR3 amino acids: CASSLGLAGAGQETQYF. CDR3 DNA sequence: TGTGCCAGCTCACTGGGACTAGCGGGGGCTGGGCAAGAGACCCAGTACTTC.

Only a few counts were recorded for this clone. The rearrangement joins TRBV5-5 to TRBJ2-1, with 8 positions matching TRBD2. Germline V gene lookup returns CDR1 SGHKS and CDR2 YYEKEE (reference sequence). The CDR3 loop spans 15 amino acids. Unmatched junction bases numbered 7, after V lost 1 base and J lost 7 bases. The CDR3 is CASSLPGGAGNEQFF. CDR3 in DNA: TGTGCCAGCAGCTTGCCCGGGGGGGCGGGGAATGAGCAGTTCTTC.

V is TRBV18 and J is TRBJ1-5, with TRBD1 matching 7 bases. V shed 2 bases, J shed 5 bases, and the junction held 6 bases outside the gene matches. Germline V gives CDR1 KGHSH, CDR2 LQKENI. The length of the CDR3 is 15 residues. In DNA, the CDR3 is TGTGCCAGCTCACCAAAGACAGGGAGAGATCAGCCCCAGCATTTT. Its translation: CASSPKTGRDQPQHF.

The table lists this clone with a count of one. The chain recombines TRBV7-2 with TRBJ2-5; a possible D gene is TRBD1 (6 bases). This CDR3 has 15 amino acids. V lost 5 bases to trimming and J lost 5 bases, with 18 bases between them. CDR1 is SGHTA, CDR2 FQGNSA, per germline. CDR3 DNA: TGTGCCAGCAGCCCTGGGGGCCCATTAAGGGAGACCCAGTACTTC. It is translated as CASSPGGPLRETQYF.

The chain is built from TRBV7-9 and TRBJ2-1, with TRBD2 as a possible D gene (5 bases). Germline V gene lookup returns CDR1 SEHNR and CDR2 FQNEAQ (reference sequence). This CDR3 is built from 14 residues. Trimming cost V 0 bases and J 7 bases, with 10 bases left between them. The DNA of the CDR3 is TGTGCCAGCAGCTTAGCGGGAGTGGGAAATGAGCAGTTCTTC. Translation: CASSLAGVGNEQFF.